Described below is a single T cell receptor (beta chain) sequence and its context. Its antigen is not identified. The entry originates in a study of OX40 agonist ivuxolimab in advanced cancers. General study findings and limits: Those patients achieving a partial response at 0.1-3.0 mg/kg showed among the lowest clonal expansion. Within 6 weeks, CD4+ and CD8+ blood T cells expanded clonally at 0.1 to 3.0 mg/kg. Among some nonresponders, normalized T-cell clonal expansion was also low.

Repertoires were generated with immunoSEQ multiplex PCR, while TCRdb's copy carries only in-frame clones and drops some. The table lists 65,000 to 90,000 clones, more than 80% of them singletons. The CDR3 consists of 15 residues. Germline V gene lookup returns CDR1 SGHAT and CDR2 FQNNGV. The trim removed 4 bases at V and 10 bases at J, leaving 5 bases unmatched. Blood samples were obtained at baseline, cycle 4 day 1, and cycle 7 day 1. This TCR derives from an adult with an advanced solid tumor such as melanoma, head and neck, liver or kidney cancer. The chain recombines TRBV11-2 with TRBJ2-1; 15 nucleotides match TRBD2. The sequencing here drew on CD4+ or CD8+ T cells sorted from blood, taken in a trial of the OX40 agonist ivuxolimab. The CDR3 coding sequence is TGTGCCAGCAGCTCGGGACTAGCGGGAGGTCGAGAGCAGTTCTTC. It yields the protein CASSSGLAGGREQFF.